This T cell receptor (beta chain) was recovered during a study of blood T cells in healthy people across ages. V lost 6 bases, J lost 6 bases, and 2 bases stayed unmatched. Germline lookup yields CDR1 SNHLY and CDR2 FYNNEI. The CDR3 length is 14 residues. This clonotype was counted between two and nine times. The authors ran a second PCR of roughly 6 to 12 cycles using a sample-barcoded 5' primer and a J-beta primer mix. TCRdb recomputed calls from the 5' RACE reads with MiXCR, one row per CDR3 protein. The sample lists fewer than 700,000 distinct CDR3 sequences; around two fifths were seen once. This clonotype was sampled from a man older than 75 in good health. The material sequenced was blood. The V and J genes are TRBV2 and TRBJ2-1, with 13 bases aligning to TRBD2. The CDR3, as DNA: TGTGCCAGCAGAGGACTAGCGGGAGTCAATGAGCAGTTCTTC. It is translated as CASRGLAGVNEQFF.